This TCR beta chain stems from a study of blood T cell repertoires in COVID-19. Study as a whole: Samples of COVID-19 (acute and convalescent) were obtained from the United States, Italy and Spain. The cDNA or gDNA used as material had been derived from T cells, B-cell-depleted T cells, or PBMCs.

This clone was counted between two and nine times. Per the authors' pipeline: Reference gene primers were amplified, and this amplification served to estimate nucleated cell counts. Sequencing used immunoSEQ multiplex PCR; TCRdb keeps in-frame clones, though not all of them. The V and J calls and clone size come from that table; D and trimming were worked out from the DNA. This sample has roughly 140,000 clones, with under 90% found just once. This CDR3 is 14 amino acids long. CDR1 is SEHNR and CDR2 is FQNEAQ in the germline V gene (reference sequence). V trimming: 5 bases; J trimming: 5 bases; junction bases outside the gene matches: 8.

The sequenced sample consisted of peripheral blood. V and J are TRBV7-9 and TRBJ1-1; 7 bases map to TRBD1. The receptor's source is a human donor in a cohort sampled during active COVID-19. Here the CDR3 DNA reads TGTGCCAGCAGCGCGCGACAGGGTTGGACTGAAGCTTTCTTT. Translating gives CASSARQGWTEAFF.